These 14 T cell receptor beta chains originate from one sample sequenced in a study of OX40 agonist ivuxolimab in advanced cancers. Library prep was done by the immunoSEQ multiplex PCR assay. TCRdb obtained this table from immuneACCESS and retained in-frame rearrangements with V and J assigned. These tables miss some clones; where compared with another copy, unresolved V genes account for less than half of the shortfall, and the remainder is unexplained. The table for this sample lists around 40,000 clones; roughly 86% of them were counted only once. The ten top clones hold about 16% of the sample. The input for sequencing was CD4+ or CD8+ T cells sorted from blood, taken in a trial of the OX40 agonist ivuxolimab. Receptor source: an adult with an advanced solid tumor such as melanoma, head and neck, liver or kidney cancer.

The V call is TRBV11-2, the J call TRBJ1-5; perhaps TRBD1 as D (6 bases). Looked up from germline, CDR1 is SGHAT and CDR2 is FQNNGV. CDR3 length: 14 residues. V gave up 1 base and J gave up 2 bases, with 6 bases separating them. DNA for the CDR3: TGTGCCAGCAGCTTAGGGACAGGCAATCAGCCCCAGCATTTT. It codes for CASSLGTGNQPQHF.

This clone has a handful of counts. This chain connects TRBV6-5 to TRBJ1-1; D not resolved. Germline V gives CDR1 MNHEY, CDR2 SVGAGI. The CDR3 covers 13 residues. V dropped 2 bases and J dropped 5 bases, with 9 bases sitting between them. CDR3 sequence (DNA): TGTGCCAGCAGTTACGGGCCTCCGACTGAAGCTTTCTTT. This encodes CASSYGPPTEAFF.

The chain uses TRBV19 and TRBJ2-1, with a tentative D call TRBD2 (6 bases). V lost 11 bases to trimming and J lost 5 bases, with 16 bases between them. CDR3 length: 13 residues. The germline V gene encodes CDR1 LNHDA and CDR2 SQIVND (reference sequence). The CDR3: CAASPGVNNEQFF. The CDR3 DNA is TGTGCCGCATCCCCGGGGGTAAACAATGAGCAGTTCTTC.

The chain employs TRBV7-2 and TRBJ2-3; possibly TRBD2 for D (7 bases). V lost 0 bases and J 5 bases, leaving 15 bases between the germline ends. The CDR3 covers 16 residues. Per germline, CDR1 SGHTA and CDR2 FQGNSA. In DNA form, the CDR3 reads TGTGCCAGCAGCTTAGCGCTTGGCGGGGGCCTAGATACGCAGTATTTT. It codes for CASSLALGGGLDTQYF. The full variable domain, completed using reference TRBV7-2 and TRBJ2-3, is GAGVSQSPSNKVTEKGKDVELRCDPISGHTALYWYRQSLGQGLEFLIYFQGNSAPDKSGLPSDRFSAERTGGSVSTLTIQRTQQEDSAVYLCASSLALGGGLDTQYFGPGTRLTVL.

The CDR3 coding sequence is TGTGCCAGCAGCTCAGGCCGGGACACAGACTACGAGCAGTACTTC. It is translated as CASSSGRDTDYEQYF. The chain carries TRBV7-7 and TRBJ2-7; tentative D call: TRBD1 (6 bases). Trimming stripped 4 bases from V and 3 bases from J, with 16 bases between. The length of the CDR3 is 15 residues. Germline assignment: CDR1 SSHAT and CDR2 FNYEAQ (reference sequence).

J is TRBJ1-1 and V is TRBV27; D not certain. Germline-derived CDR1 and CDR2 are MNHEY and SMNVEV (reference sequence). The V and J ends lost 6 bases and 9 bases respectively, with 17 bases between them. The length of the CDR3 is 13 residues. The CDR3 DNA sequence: TGTGCCAGCAGCCCAGCCACCGGGAGGCAAGCTTTCTTT. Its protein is CASSPATGRQAFF.

CDR3 nucleotide sequence: TGTGCCAGCAGCTTTCAGGGGGCTGAAGCCCAAGAGACCCAGTACTTC. Protein product: CASSFQGAEAQETQYF. The chain recombines TRBV11-2 with TRBJ2-5, with TRBD1 matching over 8 bases. V trimming: 3 bases; J trimming: 1 base; junction bases outside the gene matches: 7. The CDR3 is 16 residues long. Germline values: CDR1 SGHAT, CDR2 FQNNGV.

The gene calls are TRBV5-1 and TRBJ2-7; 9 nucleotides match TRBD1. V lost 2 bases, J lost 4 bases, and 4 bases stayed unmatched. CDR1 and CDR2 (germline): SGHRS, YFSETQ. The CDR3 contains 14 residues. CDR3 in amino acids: CASSFTGGAYEQYF. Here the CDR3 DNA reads TGCGCCAGCAGCTTCACAGGGGGCGCTTACGAGCAGTACTTC.

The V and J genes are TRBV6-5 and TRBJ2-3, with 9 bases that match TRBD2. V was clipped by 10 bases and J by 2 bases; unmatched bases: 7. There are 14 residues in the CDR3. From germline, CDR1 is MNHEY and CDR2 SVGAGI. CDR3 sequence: CATGLAPYTDTQYF. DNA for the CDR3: TGTGCCACCGGACTAGCGCCCTACACAGATACGCAGTATTTT.

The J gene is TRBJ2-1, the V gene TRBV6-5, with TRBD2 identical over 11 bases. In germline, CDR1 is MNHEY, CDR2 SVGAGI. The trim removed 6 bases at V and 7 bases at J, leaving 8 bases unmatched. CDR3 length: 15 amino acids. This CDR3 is CASSLTSGSNNEQFF. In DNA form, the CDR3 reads TGTGCCAGCAGCCTCACTAGCGGGAGTAATAATGAGCAGTTCTTC.

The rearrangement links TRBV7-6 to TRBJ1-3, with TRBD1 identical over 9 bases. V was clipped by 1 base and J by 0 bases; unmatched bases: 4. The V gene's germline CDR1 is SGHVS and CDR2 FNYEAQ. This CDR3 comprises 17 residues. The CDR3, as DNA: TGTGCCAGCAGCTTAGGAGGGACAGGGTACTCTGGAAACACCATATATTTT. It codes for CASSLGGTGYSGNTIYF.

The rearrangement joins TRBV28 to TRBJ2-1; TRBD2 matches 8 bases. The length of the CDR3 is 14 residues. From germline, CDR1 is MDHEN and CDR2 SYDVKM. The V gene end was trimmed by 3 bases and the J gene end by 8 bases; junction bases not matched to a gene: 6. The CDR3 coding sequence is TGTGCCAGCAGTTTCCTAGCGGGTCGGCATGAGCAGTTCTTC. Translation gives CASSFLAGRHEQFF.

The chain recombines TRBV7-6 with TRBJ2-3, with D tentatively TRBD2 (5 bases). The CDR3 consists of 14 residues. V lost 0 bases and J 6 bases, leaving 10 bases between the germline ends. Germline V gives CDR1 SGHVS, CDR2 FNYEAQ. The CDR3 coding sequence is TGTGCCAGCAGCTTAGCTAGCGCCGGGGATACGCAGTATTTT. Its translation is CASSLASAGDTQYF.

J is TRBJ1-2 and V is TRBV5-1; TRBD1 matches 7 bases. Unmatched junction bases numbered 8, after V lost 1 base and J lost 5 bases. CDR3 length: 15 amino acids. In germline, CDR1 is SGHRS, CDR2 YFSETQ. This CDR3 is CASSLRQGNGYGYTF. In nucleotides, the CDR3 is TGCGCCAGCAGCTTGCGACAGGGTAATGGTTATGGCTACACCTTC.